The 9 T cell receptor beta chains reported below all come from one sample, sequenced in a study of Graves' ophthalmopathy and Graves' hyperthyroidism. RNA transcripts were the source from which TCR beta CDR3 regions were amplified. First-round RT-PCR relied on HTBI primers, and a second-round multiplex PCR came next. Each CDR3 protein gets one entry after TCRdb re-called the multiplex PCR reads with MiXCR. Of roughly 500,000 distinct CDR3 sequences in the sample, about an eighth are singletons; the top ten hold over 8%. Sequenced sample: blood. The receptors here all came from a woman in her thirties with Graves' ophthalmopathy.

This clonotype was seen a handful of times. The chain carries TRBV7-9 and TRBJ1-1; D possibly corresponds to TRBD1 (5 bases). There are 15 residues in the CDR3. V gave up 3 bases and J gave up 4 bases, with 15 bases separating them. Germline lookup yields CDR1 SEHNR and CDR2 FQNEAQ (reference sequence). CDR3: CASSFPGPGGTEAFF. The CDR3 region has the DNA TGTGCCAGCAGCTTTCCAGGTCCGGGGGGCACTGAAGCTTTCTTT.

This clonotype was observed at least ten times. J is TRBJ1-5 and V is TRBV20-1; 11 bases agree with TRBD1. CDR1 is DFQATT, CDR2 SNEGSKA, per germline (reference sequence). J lost 7 bases, V lost 3 bases, and 5 bases had no gene match. The CDR3 is made up of 14 amino acids. CDR3 sequence: CSARIRDRGQPQHF. The CDR3 DNA sequence: TGCAGTGCTAGGATCCGGGACAGGGGGCAGCCCCAGCATTTT.

This clonotype was seen repeatedly, ten times or more. The rearrangement joins TRBV28 to TRBJ1-2; D not resolved. The CDR3 totals 12 residues. Trimming left V 3 bases short and J 7 bases short, with 9 bases between. The germline CDR1 and CDR2 sequences are MDHEN and SYDVKM. The CDR3 nucleotides are TGTGCCAGCAGTTTGGGCCACTCTGGCTACACCTTC. Amino acid sequence: CASSLGHSGYTF.

This clonotype was found many times. This chain joins TRBV5-1 and TRBJ2-7, with TRBD2 matching over 7 bases. V lost 0 bases to trimming and J lost 7 bases; unmatched junction nucleotides: 7. This CDR3 is 14 amino acids long. Per germline, CDR1 SGHRS and CDR2 YFSETQ. The CDR3 sequence: CASSLAGGMGEQYF. The CDR3 DNA reads as TGCGCCAGCAGCTTGGCCGGGGGGATGGGGGAGCAGTACTTC.

This clonotype was picked up many times. The CDR3 region has the DNA TGTGCCAGCAGTAGGTTGACAGGGGGATACGGCTACACCTTC. Translating it yields CASSRLTGGYGYTF. The V call is TRBV6-5, the J call TRBJ1-2, with TRBD1 matching over 9 bases. The V gene's germline CDR1 is MNHEY and CDR2 SVGAGI. V shed 5 bases and J 8 bases; nucleotides not matched to a gene: 9. The CDR3 contains 14 residues.

This clonotype has ten or more counts. This chain links TRBV5-1 with TRBJ2-7; D is tentatively TRBD1 or TRBD2 (6 bases each). Germline loops: CDR1 SGHRS, CDR2 YFSETQ. The CDR3 consists of 13 residues. V lost 2 bases and J lost 3, with 9 bases in between. CDR3 sequence: CASSFRGHYEQYF. The CDR3 DNA is TGCGCCAGCAGCTTCCGGGGGCACTACGAGCAGTACTTC.

The chain is built from TRBV5-1 and TRBJ1-5, with 7 bases matching TRBD1. The CDR3 consists of 15 residues. Germline loops: CDR1 SGHRS, CDR2 YFSETQ. The trim removed 0 bases at V and 3 bases at J, leaving 3 bases unmatched. The CDR3 spells CASSLDGTDNQPQHF. The CDR3 region has the DNA TGCGCCAGCAGCTTGGATGGGACAGACAATCAGCCCCAGCATTTT.

This clonotype showed up many times. The chain combines TRBV10-3 with TRBJ1-2; the D gene is possibly TRBD1 (6 bases). V gave up 7 bases and J gave up 4 bases, with 13 bases separating them. Germline CDR1 ENHRY, CDR2 SYGVKD. The CDR3 is 13 amino acids. CDR3: CAITQGIGYGYTF. DNA of the CDR3: TGTGCCATCACACAGGGCATTGGCTATGGCTACACCTTC.

This clonotype occurred many times. The chain couples TRBV9 to TRBJ1-3; D is possibly TRBD1 (5 bases). The V gene lost 7 bases and the J gene lost 4 bases, with 15 bases spanning the gap. This CDR3 contains 14 residues. Germline loops: CDR1 SGDLS, CDR2 YYNGEE. The CDR3 region is CASGGGDPGNTIYF. The CDR3 region has the DNA TGTGCCAGCGGGGGAGGGGATCCCGGAAACACCATATATTTT.